Following are 8 T cell receptor beta chains from one sample sequenced in a study of glioma-infiltrating T cells. The iRepertoire nested amplicon-rescue multiplex PCR amplified TCR alpha and beta CDR3s from RNA. TCRdb used MiXCR to reprocess the multiplex PCR reads, holding one entry per CDR3 protein. The table includes some 180,000 distinct CDR3 sequences, 32% detected once. Sequencing input: glioma tissue, nonneoplastic brain tissue, or PBMCs (not recorded which). Receptors were obtained from a human donor with low-grade glioma or glioblastoma, undergoing nonglioma brain surgery, or in good health (not recorded which).

In its sample, this clonotype was seen a few times. The chain carries TRBV9 and TRBJ1-2, with D tentatively TRBD1 (5 bases). The ends were cut back, 7 bases at V and 0 bases at J, with 16 bases in the middle. The length of the CDR3 is 15 residues. Germline V gene sequence: CDR1 SGDLS, CDR2 YYNGEE. CDR3 DNA: TGTGCCAGCCGACATGAACGGGGCTCTAACTATGGCTACACCTTC. This sequence encodes CASRHERGSNYGYTF.

This clonotype was picked up many times. The chain has TRBV20-1 and TRBJ1-2; tentatively, D is TRBD1 (6 bases). The length of the CDR3 is 15 residues. Germline assignment: CDR1 DFQATT and CDR2 SNEGSKA (reference sequence). V was trimmed by 0 bases and J by 3 bases, leaving 14 bases between them. The DNA of the CDR3 is TGCAGTGCTAGAGATTGGGGGGCTGGGGACTATGGCTACACCTTC. It codes for CSARDWGAGDYGYTF.

The chain has TRBV12-3 or TRBV12-4 and TRBJ1-2; weak D call: TRBD1 (6 bases). This CDR3 is built from 12 residues. CDR3 loop: CVWGGHNYGYTF. The CDR3 region has the DNA TGTGTCTGGGGGGGACATAACTATGGCTACACCTTC.

V is TRBV19 and J is TRBJ2-6, with D maybe TRBD1 (5 bases). The length of the CDR3 is 15 residues. Germline V gene lookup returns CDR1 LNHDA and CDR2 SQIVND (reference sequence). V was trimmed by 7 bases and J by 0 bases, leaving 10 bases between them. The CDR3 protein is CASKDSPSGANVLTF. In DNA, the CDR3 is TGTGCCAGTAAAGACAGCCCCTCTGGGGCCAACGTCCTGACTTTC.

The rearrangement joins TRBV5-1 to TRBJ2-1, with TRBD1 matching 7 bases. With 3 bases clipped from V and 6 bases from J, the junction kept 9 bases outside the gene matches. This CDR3 has 15 residues. The germline V gene encodes CDR1 SGHRS and CDR2 YFSETQ. Here the CDR3 reads CASSSKTGFVNEQFF. The CDR3 DNA follows: TGCGCCAGCAGCTCTAAGACAGGGTTCGTCAATGAGCAGTTCTTC.

This clonotype showed up many times. The chain joins TRBV7-2 to TRBJ1-2; 10 nucleotides align to TRBD1. V lost 4 bases and J lost 2; bases outside the gene matches: 4. This CDR3 contains 15 residues. Germline CDR1 reads SGHTA; CDR2 reads FQGNSA. CDR3 sequence (DNA): TGTGCCAGCAGCTCAGGGACAGGGGTAAACTATGGCTACACCTTC. As protein: CASSSGTGVNYGYTF.

This clonotype showed up many times. Sequence at one end of the junction differs from germline and may be a read error. V is TRBV29-1 and J is TRBJ1-1, with D maybe TRBD1 (5 bases). The CDR3 runs to 10 residues. Germline V lookup: CDR1 SQVTM, CDR2 ANQGSEA. The CDR3 DNA follows: TGCAGCGTGGGTAACCCCGGGACCCATTTT. Its protein product is CSVGNPGTHF.

This clonotype was counted between two and nine times. The chain is built from TRBV11-2 and TRBJ1-1; no clear D gene. The CDR3 spans 13 residues. Germline V gene data show CDR1 as SGHAT and CDR2 as FQNNGV. V shed 6 bases and J shed 1 base, with 9 bases lying between them. This CDR3 is CASSQQTNTEAFF. The CDR3 bases are TGTGCCAGCAGTCAACAGACGAACACTGAAGCTTTCTTT.